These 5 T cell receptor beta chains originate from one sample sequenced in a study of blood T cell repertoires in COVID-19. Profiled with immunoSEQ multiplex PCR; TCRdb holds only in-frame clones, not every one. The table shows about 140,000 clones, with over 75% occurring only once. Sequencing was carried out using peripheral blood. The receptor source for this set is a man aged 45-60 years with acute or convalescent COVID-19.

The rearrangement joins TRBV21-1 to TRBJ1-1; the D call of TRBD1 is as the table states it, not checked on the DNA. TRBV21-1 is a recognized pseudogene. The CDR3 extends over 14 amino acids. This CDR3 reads CASSKDRGHTEAFF. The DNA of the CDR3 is TGTGCCAGCAGCAAAGACAGGGGGCACACTGAAGCTTTCTTT.

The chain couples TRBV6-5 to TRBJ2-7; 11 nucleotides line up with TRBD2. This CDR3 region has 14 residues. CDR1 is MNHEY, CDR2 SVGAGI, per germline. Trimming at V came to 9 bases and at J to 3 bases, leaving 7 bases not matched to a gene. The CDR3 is CASAPGLADYEQYF. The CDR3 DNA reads TGTGCCAGTGCACCGGGACTAGCGGACTACGAGCAGTACTTC.

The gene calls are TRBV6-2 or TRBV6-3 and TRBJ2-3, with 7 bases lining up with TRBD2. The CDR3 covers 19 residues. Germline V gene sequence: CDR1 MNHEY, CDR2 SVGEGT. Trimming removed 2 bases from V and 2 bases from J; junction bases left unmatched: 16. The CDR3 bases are TGTGCCAGCAGTTACCCCATCCCCTCTAGCGGACCCTACACAGATACGCAGTATTTT. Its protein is CASSYPIPSSGPYTDTQYF.

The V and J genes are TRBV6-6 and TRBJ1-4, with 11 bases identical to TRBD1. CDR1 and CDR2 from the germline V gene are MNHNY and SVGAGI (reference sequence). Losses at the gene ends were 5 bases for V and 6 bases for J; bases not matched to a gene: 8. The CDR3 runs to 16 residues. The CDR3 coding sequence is TGTGCCAGCAGTGGACAGGGGGCGCGGAGGTATGAAAAACTGTTTTTT. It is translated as CASSGQGARRYEKLFF.

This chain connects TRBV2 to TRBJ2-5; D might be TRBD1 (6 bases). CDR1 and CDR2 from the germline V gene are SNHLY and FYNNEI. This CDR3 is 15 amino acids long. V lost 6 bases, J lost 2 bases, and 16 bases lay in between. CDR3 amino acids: CASSYNPGQQETQYF. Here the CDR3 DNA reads TGTGCCAGCAGCTACAACCCAGGACAGCAAGAGACCCAGTACTTC.